The rows below give T cell receptor beta chains drawn from one sample of a study of T cell responses to AZD1222 COVID-19 vaccine. TCRdb keeps only in-frame clones here, not all; method: immunoSEQ multiplex PCR. This sample yields about 120,000 clones, of which about 90% are seen a single time; 7.5% to 9.5% belongs to the top ten. The sample here was peripheral blood, taken on day 0 of AZD1222 vaccination. The receptors were sampled from an adult in good health. The CDR3 runs from the conserved cysteine through the conserved F or W. The order of the fields is clone size, J gene, D gene, V gene, CDR3 DNA, CDR3 protein. D genes are given only for firm matches. Clone size is given for some rows only: seen once, a few or many times, or a class if the clone is expanded.

>-|TRBJ2-7|-|TRBV28
TGTGCCAGCAGTTTCATGCACGAGCAGTACTTC
CASSFMHEQYF
>-|TRBJ2-1|-|TRBV24-1
TGTGCCACCAGTAAAGACAGGATAAACAATGAGCAGTTCTTC
CATSKDRINNEQFF
>-|TRBJ1-1|-|TRBV20-1
TGCAGTGCTAGTAGACCGGGGATACTCACTGAAGCTTTCTTT
CSASRPGILTEAFF
>-|TRBJ1-2|-|TRBV7-3
TGTGCCAGCAGCCCGGGACCGGAGGACTATGGCTACACCTTC
CASSPGPEDYGYTF
>-|TRBJ1-1|-|TRBV19
TGTGCCAGTAGTTCTCCGTCGAATCCTTCGGACACTGAAGCTTTCTTT
CASSSPSNPSDTEAFF
>once|TRBJ1-1|TRBD1|TRBV28
TGTGCCAGCAGTTCCCCGGACAGGAAAGGCACTGAAGCTTTCTTT
CASSSPDRKGTEAFF
>-|TRBJ2-3|-|TRBV19
TGTGCCACCAAAAAAACAAATCCAGATACGCAGTATTTT
CATKKTNPDTQYF
>few|TRBJ2-7|-|TRBV7-3
TGTGCCAGCAGCTTAGATGGGTTGGGTGAGCAGTACTTC
CASSLDGLGEQYF
>-|TRBJ2-5|TRBD1|TRBV18
TGTGCCAGCTCACTCGGGACAGGGATGGAGACCCAGTACTTC
CASSLGTGMETQYF
>-|TRBJ2-1|-|TRBV7-2
TGTGCCAGCAGAGGGGGGCTGAACAATGAGCAGTTCTTC
CASRGGLNNEQFF
>-|TRBJ2-7|-|TRBV7-3
TGTGCCAGCAGCTTAACCGGGGGACAGACCTACGAGCAGTACTTC
CASSLTGGQTYEQYF
>-|TRBJ2-2|-|TRBV5-6
TGTGCCAGCAGCACCGGAGCCGGGGAGCTGTTTTTT
CASSTGAGELFF
>-|TRBJ1-3|TRBD1|TRBV27
TGTGCCAGCAGGAGGGGGCCTGGAAACACCATATATTTT
CASRRGPGNTIYF
>-|TRBJ1-2|-|TRBV5-1
TGCGCCAGCAGTATGACGTCTGGGGTTTTCTATGGCTACACCTTC
CASSMTSGVFYGYTF
>-|TRBJ1-6|-|TRBV30
TGTGCCTGGAGACCTGGGGGGGCTGCTTCACCCCTCCACTTT
CAWRPGGAASPLHF
>-|TRBJ1-2|TRBD1|TRBV15
TGTGCCACCAGCAGAGAGGTAGGGACAGGGCCCGGCGCCTTC
CATSREVGTGPGAF
>-|TRBJ2-7|-|TRBV14
TGTGCCAGCAGCCAAGTTATTGGCAGGGTCTTGAAGCAGTACTTC
CASSQVIGRVLKQYF
>-|TRBJ1-6|-|TRBV6-5
TGTGCCAGCAGTCCCTCACAAGGTCGTTCACCCCTCCACTTT
CASSPSQGRSPLHF
>-|TRBJ2-3|TRBD2|TRBV27
TGTGCCAGCAGTTCCCTACCCCGGGGAGGGAGTGGAGATACGCAGTATTTT
CASSSLPRGGSGDTQYF
>-|TRBJ1-2|-|TRBV27
TGTGCCAGCAGTTCGGCCAGGACGGTAACTAACTATGGCTACACCTTC
CASSSARTVTNYGYTF
>-|TRBJ2-3|-|TRBV5-1
TGCGCCAGCAGCAACACAGATACGCAGTATTTT
CASSNTDTQYF
>once|TRBJ1-2|TRBD1|TRBV6-1
TGTGCCAGCAGTGAAGTACAGGGGGGTGGCTACACCTTC
CASSEVQGGGYTF
>-|TRBJ1-5|-|TRBV19
TGTGCCAGTAGTAGCACGGCGGGGAGCAATCAGCCCCAGCATTTT
CASSSTAGSNQPQHF
>-|TRBJ2-1|TRBD2|TRBV10-3
TGTGCCATCAGTGAGTCTTCCCTAGCGGGAACGAATGAGCAGTTCTTC
CAISESSLAGTNEQFF
>-|TRBJ1-5|-|TRBV2
TGTGCCAGCGGGGGGACGAATCAGCCCCAGCATTTT
CASGGTNQPQHF
>-|TRBJ2-3|-|TRBV6-5
TGTGCCAGCAGGTTGGACCCCTCGGGTACGCAGTATTTT
CASRLDPSGTQYF